The rows below give T cell receptor beta chains drawn from one sample of a study of blood T cell repertoires in COVID-19. The data were produced by immunoSEQ multiplex PCR, yet TCRdb's version contains in-frame clones alone and is incomplete. The sample carries under 250,000 clones, around 85% recorded once. Material: peripheral blood. All receptors derive from a man in his 60s with acute or convalescent COVID-19. CDR3s include the opening cysteine and the closing phenylalanine or tryptophan. A D gene is named only where the DNA matches it firmly. Clone size is given for some rows only: seen once, a few or many times, or a class if the clone is expanded.

size	length	V	D	J	DNA	CDR3
once	15	TRBV9	TRBD2	TRBJ2-4	TGTGCCAGCAGCGTATATCCTAGCGGGATGGACATTCAGTACTTC	CASSVYPSGMDIQYF
NA	18	TRBV19	TRBD2	TRBJ2-1	TGTGCCAGTAGTATGCTAAACTCATTAGCGGGAGGAAGCAATGAGCATTTCTTC	CASSMLNSLAGGSNEHFF
NA	16	TRBV24-1	TRBD1	TRBJ1-4	TGTGCCACCAGTGCTCCGACAGGGGGAACTAATGAAAAACTGTTTTTT	CATSAPTGGTNEKLFF
NA	16	TRBV5-1	NA	TRBJ1-5	TGCGCCAGCAGCTTGGCCCCCCAAAATAGCAATCAGCCCCAGCATTTT	CASSLAPQNSNQPQHF
NA	10	TRBV7-2	NA	TRBJ1-1	TGTGCCAGCAGCCGGACAGAAGCTTTCTTT	CASSRTEAFF
NA	14	TRBV5-1	TRBD1	TRBJ2-2	TGCGCCAGCAGCCAGGGGGTCGAGGCCGGGGAGCTGTTTTTT	CASSQGVEAGELFF
NA	12	TRBV27	NA	TRBJ2-3	TGTGCCAGCAGTTCTCGCACAGATACGCAGTATTTT	CASSSRTDTQYF
NA	15	TRBV7-2	TRBD2	TRBJ2-1	TGTGCCAGCAGCTTAGGGCTAGCGGGAGGAAATGAGCAGTTCTTC	CASSLGLAGGNEQFF
NA	14	TRBV29-1	TRBD2	TRBJ2-3	TGCAGCGTTGACAGCGGGAGGGCCCCAGATACGCAGTATTTT	CSVDSGRAPDTQYF
NA	15	TRBV5-1	TRBD2	TRBJ2-7	TGCGCCAGCAGCTTCGGGGTAGCGGGAGACGGCGAGCAGTACTTC	CASSFGVAGDGEQYF